This T cell receptor beta chain originates from a study of siplizumab effects on memory and regulatory T cells. The CDR3 length is 17 residues. Trimming cost V 4 bases and J 3 bases; bases outside gene matches: 7. Looked up from germline, CDR1 is MGHDK and CDR2 is SYGVNS. Using immunoSEQ multiplex PCR, the repertoire was profiled, and TCRdb retains in-frame clones only, with some absent. The data show about 52,000 clones, around 97% seen once. This clonotype originated in a human donor in good health. The sequenced material came from naive CD4+ T cells sorted from blood. The V gene is TRBV25-1, the J gene TRBJ2-3, with 13 bases lining up with TRBD2. The CDR3 loop is CASSVSGGLAGTDTQYF. In DNA, the CDR3 is TGTGCCAGCAGTGTCAGTGGGGGACTAGCGGGAACAGATACGCAGTATTTT.